This T cell receptor (beta chain) was recorded in a study of shared clonotypes between healthy human individuals. The study, taken as a whole, reports: Generally, naive subsets came out with larger estimated richness than memory subsets.

Germline V gene sequence: CDR1 MDHEN, CDR2 SYDVKM. This CDR3 is 17 amino acids long. J was trimmed by 4 bases and V by 5 bases; bases with no gene match: 15. In the case of this clone: Its cognate antigen is unknown.

TCRdb's copy holds only in-frame clones and misses some; the assay was immunoSEQ multiplex PCR. Of roughly 410,000 clones listed, approximately 96% are singletons. The genes are TRBV28 and TRBJ2-5, with TRBD1 matching 8 bases. The sequencing input was memory CD8+ T cells sorted from blood. Noted subset: CD45RO+ cells pooled with CCR7-negative TemRA cells. The clonotype originates from a man aged 25 to 40 in good health. The DNA of the CDR3 is TGTGCCAGCAGTCCCACCCGCCGAGTCAGGGGGCTAGAGACCCAGTACTTC. Its protein product is CASSPTRRVRGLETQYF.